A selection of T cell receptor beta chains follows, all from one sample in a study of Ad26.COV2.S vaccination and SARS-CoV-2 variants. The data were produced by immunoSEQ multiplex PCR, yet TCRdb's version contains in-frame clones alone and is incomplete. The repertoire consists of about 440,000 clones, with roughly 87% occurring once and the leading ten covering roughly 4%. This specimen consisted of peripheral blood, obtained in a trial of Ad26.COV2.S vaccine versus placebo. These receptors all come from a person between 18 and 59 years old who received the Ad26.COV2.S COVID-19 vaccine or a placebo. Each CDR3 is given with its conserved first and last residue. Each record gives: D gene, J gene, CDR3 length, V gene, CDR3 protein. D genes are given only for firm matches.

. TRBJ2-5 13 TRBV28 CASSLAPEETQYF
TRBD2 TRBJ2-1 17 TRBV10-3 CAISGGLAGDSYNEQFF
. TRBJ2-3 15 TRBV9 CASSGETGYAGTKYF
TRBD1 TRBJ2-7 15 TRBV6-2/TRBV6-3 CASSYRTGGSHEQYF
TRBD2 TRBJ2-1 15 TRBV9 CASSVSGSTGNEQFF
TRBD1 TRBJ1-1 16 TRBV27 CASSLSGDRPNTEAFF
TRBD1 TRBJ1-5 16 TRBV4-2 CASSQGSGGGNQPQHF
TRBD2 TRBJ2-2 15 TRBV7-9 CASSPRGSGTGELFF
. TRBJ2-7 14 TRBV19 CASHDRAATHEQYF
TRBD2 TRBJ2-1 16 TRBV5-6 CASSLLGLAGGSEQFF
. TRBJ2-2 13 TRBV24-1 CASSTGDTGELFF
. TRBJ2-5 14 TRBV7-9 CASSFSDRQETQYF
. TRBJ1-1 14 TRBV5-1 CASSGGQPNTEAFF
. TRBJ2-3 13 TRBV10-3 CAISGTSTDTQYF
. TRBJ2-2 12 TRBV29-1 CSVESYTGELFF
TRBD2 TRBJ2-7 14 TRBV18 CASSPTAGEYEQYF
TRBD2 TRBJ2-1 19 TRBV11-3 CASSLGVASGRAGYNEQFF
TRBD1 TRBJ2-7 17 TRBV5-1 CASSQRKQGTYSYEQYF
. TRBJ2-1 14 TRBV7-3 CASSLTEVAVEQFF
. TRBJ2-7 15 TRBV2 CASSEAGYSSYEQYF
TRBD1 TRBJ2-7 13 TRBV4-3 CASSYGQGNEQYF
. TRBJ2-2 15 TRBV27 CASSRAGLNTGELFF
. TRBJ2-2 13 TRBV7-6 CASSSRFGGELFF
TRBD2 TRBJ2-5 16 TRBV27 CASSLQQTSGEETQYF
TRBD1 TRBJ2-1 17 TRBV19 CASSIGLAVGGLNEQFF
TRBD1 TRBJ1-2 14 TRBV9 CASSVGPGGDGYTF
TRBD2 TRBJ2-7 15 TRBV5-1 CASSFGLAGAYEQYF
TRBD1 TRBJ2-1 16 TRBV15 CATSILAGGSYNEQFF
TRBD1 TRBJ2-2 16 TRBV7-2 CASSLEAGGASGELFF
. TRBJ2-5 11 TRBV2 CASSVSETQYF
TRBD1 TRBJ2-7 15 TRBV5-1 CASSLGGGDTYEQYF
. TRBJ1-4 17 TRBV7-9 CASSLGSNGYTNEKLFF
TRBD2 TRBJ2-4 20 TRBV28 CASSWFLGTSGSIAKNIQYF
. TRBJ2-1 15 TRBV6-2/TRBV6-3 CASSSPAGTQNEQFF
. TRBJ2-2 17 TRBV5-4 CASSPRREFQGPGELFF
. TRBJ2-5 16 TRBV19 CASSIPTGRTEETQYF